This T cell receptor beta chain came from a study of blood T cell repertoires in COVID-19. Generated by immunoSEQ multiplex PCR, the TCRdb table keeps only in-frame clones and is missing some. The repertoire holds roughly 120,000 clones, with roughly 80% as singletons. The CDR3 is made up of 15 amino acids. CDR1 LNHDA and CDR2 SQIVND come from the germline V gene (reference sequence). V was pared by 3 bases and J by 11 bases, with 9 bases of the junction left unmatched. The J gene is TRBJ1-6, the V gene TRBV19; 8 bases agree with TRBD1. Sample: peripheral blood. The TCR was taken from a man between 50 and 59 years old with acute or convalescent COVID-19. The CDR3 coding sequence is TGTGCCAGTAGTATCTCCAGGACAGGGAACGCACCCCTCCACTTT. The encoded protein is CASSISRTGNAPLHF.